The clone carrying this T cell receptor (beta chain) was counted a single time. CDR3 size: 16 residues. The germline gives CDR1 SGHNT, CDR2 YENEEA. V gave up 5 bases and J gave up 1 base; unmatched junction bases: 9. The sample originates from a study of blood T cell repertoires in COVID-19. The table came from immunoSEQ multiplex PCR; TCRdb's copy has only in-frame clones and leaves some out. The table records 150,000 or so clones, roughly 84% of them present only once. This TCR was recovered from a woman aged 50 to 60 in a cohort sampled during active or convalescent COVID-19. The chain is built from TRBV11-3 and TRBJ2-7, with 9 bases matching TRBD1. Material: peripheral blood. The CDR3 DNA reads TGTGCCAGCAGCAGGGGACAGGGTACTTTGTCCTACGAGCAGTACTTC. Translated, it gives CASSRGQGTLSYEQYF.